The next 28 T cell receptor beta chains were all read from a single sample in a study of T cell responses to AZD1222 COVID-19 vaccine. This table comes from immunoSEQ multiplex PCR, and its TCRdb copy is limited to in-frame clones, with some not included. The sample holds 74,000 or so clones, 70% to 90% seen once. The sequences come from peripheral blood, collected on day 0 of AZD1222 vaccination. The receptors shown here come from an adult in good health.

This clone came up once. Additional DNA sequences in this sample encode the identical CDR3. The chain has TRBV18 and TRBJ1-2, with D possibly TRBD1 on 5 matching bases. Deletions cut 2 bases from V and 2 bases from J, with 9 bases between. The V gene's germline CDR1 is KGHSH and CDR2 LQKENI. CDR3 length: 14 residues. The CDR3 coding sequence is TGTGCCAGCTCACCATCACAGGAGAACTATGGCTACACCTTC. It encodes CASSPSQENYGYTF.

This clone was recorded a few times. V is TRBV6-5 and J is TRBJ1-3, with TRBD1 matching 8 bases. There are 14 residues in the CDR3. The germline V gene has CDR1 MNHEY and CDR2 SVGAGI. J was trimmed by 8 bases and V by 6 bases; bases with no gene match: 9. The CDR3, as DNA: TGTGCCAGCAGACTTGGACAGGGACTGCACACCATATATTTT. Amino acids: CASRLGQGLHTIYF.

The V and J genes are TRBV28 and TRBJ2-7; TRBD2 matches 7 bases. CDR1 and CDR2 from the germline V gene are MDHEN and SYDVKM. The CDR3 covers 13 residues. The V and J ends lost 6 bases and 4 bases, in that order; junction bases with no gene match: 6. The CDR3 loop is CASSPTSPYEQYF. The CDR3 DNA reads TGTGCCAGCAGCCCGACTAGCCCGTACGAGCAGTACTTC.

This clone showed up just a few times. The chain combines TRBV29-1 with TRBJ2-7; 9 bases agree with TRBD1. This CDR3 comprises 13 residues. J was trimmed by 0 bases and V by 7 bases; bases with no gene match: 4. The germline V gene has CDR1 SQVTM and CDR2 ANQGSEA. CDR3 region: CSGGQGFSYEQYF. For the CDR3, the DNA is TGCAGCGGGGGACAGGGCTTCTCCTACGAGCAGTACTTC.

V is TRBV4-3 and J is TRBJ2-3, with 7 bases identical to TRBD2. Germline V gene sequence: CDR1 LGHNA, CDR2 YSLEER. V was clipped by 4 bases and J by 2 bases; unmatched bases: 3. The CDR3 consists of 14 residues. CDR3 sequence: CASSPGGVTDTQYF. CDR3 DNA sequence: TGCGCCAGCAGCCCTGGGGGGGTCACAGATACGCAGTATTTT.

This clone was seen once. The identical CDR3 is also encoded by other nucleotide sequences in the sample. The V gene is TRBV9, the J gene TRBJ2-5, with D possibly being TRBD2 (6 bases). The CDR3 sequence is 15 residues long. Trimming took 0 bases from V and 5 from J, leaving 14 bases between them. Germline V gene lookup returns CDR1 SGDLS and CDR2 YYNGEE. CDR3 coding DNA: TGTGCCAGCAGCGTAGTAGGCGGGGCCGGGGAGACCCAGTACTTC. Residues: CASSVVGGAGETQYF.

This clone was observed a handful of times. This chain joins TRBV7-2 and TRBJ1-5; the D gene is possibly TRBD1 (5 bases). The V gene's germline CDR1 is SGHTA and CDR2 FQGNSA. The CDR3 length is 13 residues. V was shortened by 3 bases and J by 8 bases, with 11 bases between the two germline ends. The CDR3 region is CASSLGGGEPQHF. The CDR3 nucleotides are TGTGCCAGCAGCTTGGGCGGGGGTGAGCCCCAGCATTTT.

The chain links TRBV5-1 to TRBJ1-2; D is unresolved. The germline V and J ends were trimmed by 2 bases and 3 bases, with 17 bases remaining between them. The CDR3 has 16 amino acids. Per the germline V gene, CDR1 is SGHRS and CDR2 is YFSETQ. CDR3 in amino acids: CASSLDDQASYYGYTF. The CDR3 bases are TGCGCCAGCAGCTTAGACGACCAGGCATCCTACTATGGCTACACCTTC. The entire variable domain, with the rest obtained from reference TRBV5-1 and TRBJ1-2, is as follows: KAGVTQTPRYLIKTRGQQVTLSCSPISGHRSVSWYQQTPGQGLQFLFEYFSETQRNKGNFPGRFSGRQFSNSRSEMNVSTLELGDSALYLCASSLDDQASYYGYTFGSGTRLTVV.

V gene TRBV27 combines with J gene TRBJ1-5; possible D gene TRBD1, 6 bases. V shed 5 bases and J shed 4 bases, with 15 bases lying between them. The CDR3 is 15 residues long. Germline V gene lookup returns CDR1 MNHEY and CDR2 SMNVEV (reference sequence). The DNA of the CDR3 is TGTGCCAGCAGTCCACAGGGTTTGGGAAATCAGCCCCAGCATTTT. Translation: CASSPQGLGNQPQHF.

The chain carries TRBV6-5 and TRBJ2-6; D is unresolved. The CDR3 loop spans 16 amino acids. Germline assignment: CDR1 MNHEY and CDR2 SVGAGI. Deletions cut 0 bases from V and 5 bases from J, with 11 bases between. The CDR3 here is CASSYSRSLWANVLTF. The CDR3 DNA sequence: TGTGCCAGCAGTTACTCTAGGAGTCTCTGGGCCAACGTCCTGACTTTC.

The J gene is TRBJ2-2, the V gene TRBV19; D possibly matches TRBD1 or TRBD2 (6 bases each). Germline CDR1 LNHDA, CDR2 SQIVND (reference sequence). The germline V and J ends were trimmed by 6 bases and 7 bases, with 27 bases remaining between them. CDR3 length: 18 residues. CDR3 nucleotides: TGTGCCAGTAGCTTGGGGGCCACGGCAAGGAGGAGGGACGGGGAGCTGTTTTTT. Residues: CASSLGATARRRDGELFF.

The rearrangement joins TRBV7-9 to TRBJ1-3; TRBD1 matches 8 bases. The V gene end was trimmed by 7 bases and the J gene end by 0 bases; junction bases not matched to a gene: 8. This CDR3 has 16 amino acids. In germline, CDR1 is SEHNR, CDR2 FQNEAQ (reference sequence). CDR3 residues: CASTTSGGPSGNTIYF. CDR3 coding DNA: TGTGCCAGCACCACATCAGGGGGCCCCTCTGGAAACACCATATATTTT. Filled out from reference TRBV7-9 and TRBJ1-3, the complete variable domain reads DTGVSQNPRHKITKRGQNVTFRCDPISEHNRLYWYRQTLGQGPEFLTYFQNEAQLEKSRLLSDRFSAERPKGSFSTLEIQRTEQGDSAMYLCASTTSGGPSGNTIYFGEGSWLTVV.

The J gene is TRBJ1-1, the V gene TRBV9; D uncertain. Germline loops: CDR1 SGDLS, CDR2 YYNGEE. With 4 bases removed from V and 2 bases from J, the gap between germline ends came to 9 bases. CDR3 size: 13 residues. CDR3 sequence: CASSFTANTEAFF. As DNA, the CDR3 is TGTGCCAGCAGCTTCACAGCCAACACTGAAGCTTTCTTT. Based on the CDR3 plus reference TRBV9 and TRBJ1-1, the full variable domain is DSGVTQTPKHLITATGQRVTLRCSPRSGDLSVYWYQQSLDQGLQFLIQYYNGEERAKGNILERFSAQQFPDLHSELNLSSLELGDSALYFCASSFTANTEAFFGQGTRLTVV.

The V gene is TRBV6-2 or TRBV6-3, the J gene TRBJ1-1, with D unresolved. V dropped 2 bases and J dropped 0 bases, with 10 bases sitting between them. Germline CDR1 reads MNHEY; CDR2 reads SVGEGT. CDR3 size: 15 residues. The CDR3 is CASSYAPDLNTEAFF. CDR3 sequence (DNA): TGTGCCAGCAGTTACGCTCCAGACCTGAACACTGAAGCTTTCTTT.

This chain uses TRBV9 with TRBJ2-1; tentative D call: TRBD1 (5 bases). The germline V gene encodes CDR1 SGDLS and CDR2 YYNGEE. The CDR3 loop spans 15 amino acids. Trimming left V 0 bases short and J 7 bases short, with 14 bases between. The CDR3 here is CASSVEGQGGNEQFF. As DNA, the CDR3 is TGTGCCAGCAGCGTAGAAGGGCAGGGTGGGAATGAGCAGTTCTTC.

V gene TRBV4-3 combines with J gene TRBJ1-2; 7 nucleotides agree with TRBD1. Germline trimming cut 3 bases from V and 3 bases from J; bases unmatched to any gene: 13. The CDR3 runs 17 residues. CDR1 is LGHNA, CDR2 YSLEER, per germline. DNA for the CDR3: TGCGCCAGCAGCCAGAACCTTCTGACAGGGAGCCACTATGGCTACACCTTC. This encodes CASSQNLLTGSHYGYTF.

The chain couples TRBV5-6 to TRBJ1-1; possibly TRBD1 for D (6 bases). Trimming removed 0 bases from V and 0 bases from J, with 6 bases in between. This CDR3 is 14 amino acids long. Germline V lookup: CDR1 SGHDT, CDR2 YYEEEE. The DNA of the CDR3 is TGTGCCAGCAGCTTGGGGGGGCTGAACACTGAAGCTTTCTTT. As protein: CASSLGGLNTEAFF. The complete variable domain, with remaining parts taken from reference TRBV5-6 and TRBJ1-1, reads DAGVTQSPTHLIKTRGQQVTLRCSPKSGHDTVSWYQQALGQGPQFIFQYYEEEERQRGNFPDRFSGHQFPNYSSELNVNALLLGDSALYLCASSLGGLNTEAFFGQGTRLTVV.

This clone was seen more than once but under ten times. V and J are TRBV29-1 and TRBJ1-2, with D perhaps TRBD1 (5 bases). V gave up 2 bases and J gave up 7 bases, with 17 bases separating them. CDR1 and CDR2 from the germline V gene are SQVTM and ANQGSEA. This CDR3 has 14 amino acids. The CDR3 DNA follows: TGCAGCGTTGAACCGACGGTCGGGCAGGGTGGCTACACCTTC. As protein: CSVEPTVGQGGYTF.

This clone was seen a single time. The genes are TRBV2 and TRBJ1-5; no firm D call. Germline loops: CDR1 SNHLY, CDR2 FYNNEI. The CDR3 length is 12 residues. V was clipped by 4 bases and J by 0 bases, with 1 base between them. CDR3 sequence: CASSGSNQPQHF. For the CDR3, the DNA is TGTGCCAGCAGTGGTAGCAATCAGCCCCAGCATTTT.

This chain connects TRBV20-1 to TRBJ2-3; 7 bases align to TRBD2. The germline V gene encodes CDR1 DFQATT and CDR2 SNEGSKA (reference sequence). The CDR3 loop spans 14 amino acids. V shed 3 bases, J shed 1 base, and the junction held 4 bases outside the gene matches. The CDR3 protein is CSASGGGGTDTQYF. Here the CDR3 DNA reads TGCAGTGCTAGTGGGGGAGGGGGCACAGATACGCAGTATTTT.

This clone was found a few times. The genes are TRBV5-1 and TRBJ2-7; D might be TRBD1 (5 bases). The V gene lost 3 bases and the J gene lost 3 bases, with 10 bases spanning the gap. This CDR3 comprises 13 residues. Germline CDR1 and CDR2: SGHRS and YFSETQ. CDR3 region: CASSWLDSYEQYF. CDR3 coding DNA: TGCGCCAGCAGCTGGCTAGACAGCTACGAGCAGTACTTC.

This clone was seen only a few times. This rearrangement joins TRBV5-4 to TRBJ2-7, with D possibly being TRBD2 (5 bases). In germline, CDR1 is SGHNT, CDR2 YYREEE (reference sequence). CDR3 length equals 14 residues. The V gene lost 4 bases and the J gene lost 2 bases, with 13 bases spanning the gap. This CDR3 is CASSTSSSTYEQYF. The CDR3 DNA follows: TGTGCCAGCAGCACCAGCTCTAGCACCTACGAGCAGTACTTC.

The chain is built from TRBV7-9 and TRBJ2-3; D possibly corresponds to TRBD2 (7 bases). The CDR3 is made up of 15 amino acids. Per the germline V gene, CDR1 is SEHNR and CDR2 is FQNEAQ (reference sequence). The V end lost 5 bases, the J end lost 4 bases, and 16 bases lay between the germline ends. CDR3 sequence: CASSPKGGAADTQYF. The CDR3 nucleotides are TGTGCCAGCAGCCCTAAAGGGGGGGCCGCAGATACGCAGTATTTT.

The J gene is TRBJ1-1, the V gene TRBV7-2; no definite D call. Looked up from germline, CDR1 is SGHTA and CDR2 is FQGNSA. V was pared by 5 bases and J by 0 bases, with 10 bases between. The CDR3 runs 14 residues. CDR3 bases: TGTGCCAGCAGCACAAGCCCAGTGAACACTGAAGCTTTCTTT. It translates to CASSTSPVNTEAFF.

This chain connects TRBV9 to TRBJ1-1; 7 bases are a match to TRBD1. Per the germline V gene, CDR1 is SGDLS and CDR2 is YYNGEE. V shed 4 bases and J 3 bases; nucleotides not matched to a gene: 9. The length of the CDR3 is 15 residues. Written as DNA, the CDR3 is TGTGCCAGCAGCACCCGACAGGGTGGGGACACTGAAGCTTTCTTT. Translating gives CASSTRQGGDTEAFF.

The rearrangement links TRBV29-1 to TRBJ2-7; 7 nucleotides match TRBD2. Germline V CDR1 and CDR2: SQVTM, ANQGSEA. V lost 6 bases to trimming and J lost 5 bases; unmatched junction nucleotides: 7. The CDR3 loop spans 12 amino acids. CDR3 region: CSVLRGVHEQYF. DNA for the CDR3: TGCAGCGTCCTTCGGGGGGTCCACGAGCAGTACTTC.

The V call is TRBV5-1, the J call TRBJ1-1; TRBD1 is a possible D gene (6 bases). V was clipped by 2 bases and J by 5 bases, with 16 bases between them. The CDR3 runs to 15 residues. Germline V CDR1 and CDR2: SGHRS, YFSETQ. The CDR3 DNA sequence: TGCGCCAGCAGCTTCCTACAGGGTCGGGGGACTGAAGCTTTCTTT. Translated: CASSFLQGRGTEAFF.

The chain carries TRBV28 and TRBJ1-2; 7 nucleotides match TRBD1. The CDR3 sequence is 13 residues long. With 11 bases clipped from V and 2 bases from J, the junction kept 8 bases outside the gene matches. Germline CDR1 is MDHEN and CDR2 is SYDVKM. CDR3 in DNA: TGTGCCTCCATCCGGGACAGCAACTATGGCTACACCTTC. This encodes CASIRDSNYGYTF.